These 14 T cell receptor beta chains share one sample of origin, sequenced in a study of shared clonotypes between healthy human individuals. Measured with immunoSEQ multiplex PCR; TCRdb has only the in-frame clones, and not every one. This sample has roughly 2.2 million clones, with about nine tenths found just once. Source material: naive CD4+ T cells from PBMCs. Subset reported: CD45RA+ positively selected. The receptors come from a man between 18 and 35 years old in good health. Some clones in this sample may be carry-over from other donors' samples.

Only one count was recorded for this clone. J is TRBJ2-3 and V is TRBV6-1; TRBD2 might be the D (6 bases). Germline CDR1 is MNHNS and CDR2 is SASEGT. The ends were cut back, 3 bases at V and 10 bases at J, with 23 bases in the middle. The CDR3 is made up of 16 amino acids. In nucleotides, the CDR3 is TGTGCCAGCAGTGACACCGGGACTGGGATTATTTTGGCGCAGTATTTT. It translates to CASSDTGTGIILAQYF.

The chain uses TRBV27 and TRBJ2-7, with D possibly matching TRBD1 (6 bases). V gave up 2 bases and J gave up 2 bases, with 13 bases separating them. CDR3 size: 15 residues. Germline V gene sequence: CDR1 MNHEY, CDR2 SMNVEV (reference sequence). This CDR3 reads CASSLEYRAPYEQYF. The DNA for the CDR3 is TGTGCCAGCAGTTTAGAATACAGGGCCCCCTACGAGCAGTACTTC.

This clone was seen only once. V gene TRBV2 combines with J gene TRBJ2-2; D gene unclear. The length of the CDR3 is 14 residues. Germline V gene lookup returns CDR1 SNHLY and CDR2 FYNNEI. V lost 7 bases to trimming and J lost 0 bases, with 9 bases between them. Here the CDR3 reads CASIASSNTGELFF. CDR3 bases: TGTGCCAGCATTGCCAGCTCGAACACCGGGGAGCTGTTTTTT.

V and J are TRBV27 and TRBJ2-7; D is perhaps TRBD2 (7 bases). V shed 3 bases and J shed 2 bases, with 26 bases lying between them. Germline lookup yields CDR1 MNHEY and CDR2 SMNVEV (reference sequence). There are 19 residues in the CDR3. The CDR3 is CASSFGGGGLSNWAYEQYF. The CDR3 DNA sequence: TGTGCCAGCAGTTTCGGAGGGGGGGGACTTTCCAATTGGGCCTACGAGCAGTACTTC.

In DNA form, the CDR3 reads TGTGCCAGCAGCTTGGCGGCTGGACAGAGAACCGGGGAGCTGTTTTTT. Protein: CASSLAAGQRTGELFF. This chain joins TRBV5-6 and TRBJ2-2; tentative D call: TRBD1 (6 bases). The V gene's germline CDR1 is SGHDT and CDR2 YYEEEE. This CDR3 is built from 16 residues. V was clipped by 0 bases and J by 5 bases, with 14 bases between them.

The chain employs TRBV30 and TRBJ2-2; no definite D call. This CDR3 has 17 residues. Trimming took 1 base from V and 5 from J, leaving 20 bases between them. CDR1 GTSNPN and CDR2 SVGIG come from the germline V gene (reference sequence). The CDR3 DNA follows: TGTGCCTGGAGTGGGGCACTCCTCCTCAGTGGGACCGGGGAGCTGTTTTTT. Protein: CAWSGALLLSGTGELFF.

CDR3: CASSPPNRLGDYEQYF. The DNA of the CDR3 is TGTGCCAGCTCACCACCGAACCGACTAGGGGACTACGAGCAGTACTTC. This chain connects TRBV18 to TRBJ2-7; maybe TRBD2 (6 bases). The V end lost 0 bases, the J end lost 3 bases, and 15 bases lay between the germline ends. Germline CDR1 is KGHSH and CDR2 is LQKENI. This CDR3 has 16 amino acids. Using reference TRBV18 and TRBJ2-7 for the parts outside the CDR3, the full variable domain is NAGVMQNPRHLVRRRGQEARLRCSPMKGHSHVYWYRQLPEEGLKFMVYLQKENIIDESGMPKERFSAEFPKEGPSILRIQQVVRGDSAAYFCASSPPNRLGDYEQYFGPGTRLTVT.

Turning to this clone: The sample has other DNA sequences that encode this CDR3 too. CDR3 loop: CASSGTAGETQYF. The CDR3 nucleotides read TGTGCCAGCAGTGGGACAGCGGGCGAGACCCAGTACTTC. V is TRBV2 and J is TRBJ2-5, with D perhaps being TRBD1 or TRBD2 (6 bases each). The V and J ends lost 4 bases and 5 bases respectively, with 11 bases between them. This CDR3 contains 13 residues. Germline V gene sequence: CDR1 SNHLY, CDR2 FYNNEI.

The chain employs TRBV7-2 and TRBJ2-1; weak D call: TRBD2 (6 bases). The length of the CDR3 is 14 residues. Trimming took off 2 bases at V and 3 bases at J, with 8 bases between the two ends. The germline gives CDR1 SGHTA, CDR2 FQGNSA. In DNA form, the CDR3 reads TGTGCCAGCAGCTTACGGGGGAACTACAATGAGCAGTTCTTC. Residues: CASSLRGNYNEQFF.

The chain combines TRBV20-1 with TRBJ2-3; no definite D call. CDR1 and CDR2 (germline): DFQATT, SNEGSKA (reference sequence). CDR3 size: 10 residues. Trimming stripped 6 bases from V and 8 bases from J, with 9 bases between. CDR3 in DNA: TGCAGTGCCATACTGGTTACGCAGTATTTT. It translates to CSAILVTQYF.

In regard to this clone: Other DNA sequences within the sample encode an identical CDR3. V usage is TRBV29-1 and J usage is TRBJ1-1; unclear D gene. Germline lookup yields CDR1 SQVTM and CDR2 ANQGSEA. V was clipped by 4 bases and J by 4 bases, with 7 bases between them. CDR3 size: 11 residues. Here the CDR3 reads CSVGWSTEAFF. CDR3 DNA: TGCAGCGTTGGGTGGAGCACTGAAGCTTTCTTT.

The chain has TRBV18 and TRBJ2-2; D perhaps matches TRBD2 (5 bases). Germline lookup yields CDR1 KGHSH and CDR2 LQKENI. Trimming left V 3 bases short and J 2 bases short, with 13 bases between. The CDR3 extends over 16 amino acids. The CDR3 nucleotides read TGTGCCAGCTCACCCTACGGACTGCGCAACACCGGGGAGCTGTTTTTT. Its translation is CASSPYGLRNTGELFF.

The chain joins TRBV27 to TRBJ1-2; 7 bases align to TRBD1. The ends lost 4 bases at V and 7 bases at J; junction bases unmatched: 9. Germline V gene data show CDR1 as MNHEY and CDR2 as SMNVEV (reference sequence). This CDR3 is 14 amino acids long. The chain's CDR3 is CASSSDRVRSGYTF. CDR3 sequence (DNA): TGTGCCAGCAGTTCCGACAGGGTAAGAAGTGGCTACACCTTC.

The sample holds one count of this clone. The CDR3 region is CSVGWQGLREQYF. The CDR3 nucleotides read TGCAGCGTGGGGTGGCAGGGGCTAAGGGAGCAGTACTTC. The chain links TRBV29-1 to TRBJ2-7; TRBD1 is a possible D gene (6 bases). The V end lost 6 bases, the J end lost 7 bases, and 19 bases lay between the germline ends. Germline V lookup: CDR1 SQVTM, CDR2 ANQGSEA. CDR3 length: 13 residues.